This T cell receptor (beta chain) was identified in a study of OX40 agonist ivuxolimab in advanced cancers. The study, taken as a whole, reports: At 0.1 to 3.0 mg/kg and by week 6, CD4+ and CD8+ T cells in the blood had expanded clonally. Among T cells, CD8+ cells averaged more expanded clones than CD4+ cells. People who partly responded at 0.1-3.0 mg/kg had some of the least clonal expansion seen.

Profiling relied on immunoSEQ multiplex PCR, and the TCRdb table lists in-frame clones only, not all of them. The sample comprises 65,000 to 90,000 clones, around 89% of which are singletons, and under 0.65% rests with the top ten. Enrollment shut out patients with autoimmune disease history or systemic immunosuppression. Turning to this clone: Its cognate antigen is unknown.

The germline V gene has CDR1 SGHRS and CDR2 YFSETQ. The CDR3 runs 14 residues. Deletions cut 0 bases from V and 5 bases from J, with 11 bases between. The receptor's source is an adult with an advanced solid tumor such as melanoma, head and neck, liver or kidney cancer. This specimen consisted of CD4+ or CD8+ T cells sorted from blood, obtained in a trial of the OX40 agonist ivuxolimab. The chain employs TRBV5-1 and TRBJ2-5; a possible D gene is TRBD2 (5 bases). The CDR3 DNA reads TGCGCCAGCAGCTTGGGCGGGCAGCCCGAGACCCAGTACTTC. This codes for CASSLGGQPETQYF.